This TCR beta chain was found in a study of beta chain features in type 1 diabetes. General study results and limits: Among patients with Type 1 diabetes, TCRB CDR3s were moderately but significantly shorter in every one of the four CD4+ subsets.

The CDR3 length is 13 residues. The germline CDR1 and CDR2 sequences are SGHRS and YFSETQ. V was trimmed by 5 bases and J by 3 bases, leaving 11 bases between them. The isolated RNA, all of it, was reverse transcribed, so expressed TCRB transcripts were what got sequenced. This table comes from immunoSEQ multiplex PCR, and its TCRdb copy is limited to in-frame clones, with some not included. This repertoire shows over 120,000 clones, 10% to 15% found once; its top ten account for approximately 1.3%. Concerning this clone itself: Its cognate antigen is unknown.

The chain joins TRBV5-1 to TRBJ2-5; D remains ambiguous. The specimen sequenced was central memory CD4+ T cells from blood. The clonotype was recovered from a man aged 18 to 30 with type 1 diabetes. CDR3 bases: TGCGCCAGCAGTACCATCGTCGAAGAGACCCAGTACTTC. As protein: CASSTIVEETQYF.